This T cell receptor beta chain appears in the sequencing data of a study of CD8 T cells in ankylosing spondylitis. This clonotype was seen a handful of times. The target antigen is unknown. Trimming stripped 5 bases from V and 3 bases from J, with 13 bases between. The CDR3 covers 15 residues. Study conclusions and caveats: Disease-linked clones were CD8+ and relatively rare in peripheral blood. The clones that were linked to disease were reported to be significantly enriched in matched synovial fluid samples from ankylosing spondylitis patients. For ankylosing spondylitis blood, a TCR beta motif of eight or nine highly homologous variants appeared characteristic.

By quantitative 5'-RACE with molecular barcodes, the TCR beta libraries were made. MiXCR, applied by TCRdb to the 5' RACE reads, yields one record per CDR3 protein. The table has approximately 140,000 distinct CDR3 sequences, under 55% seen once. The receptor's source is a male donor with ankylosing spondylitis. J is TRBJ2-2 and V is TRBV12-3 or TRBV12-4; weak D call: TRBD2 (6 bases). Sequenced: synovial fluid, either unsorted or a sorted T cell fraction (not recorded which). The DNA of the CDR3 is TGTGCCAGCAGTCCGGACTATTTACACACCGGGGAGCTGTTTTTT. Protein product: CASSPDYLHTGELFF.